The present TCR beta chain was sequenced within a study of T cell changes during pregnancy in multiple sclerosis. This clone was recorded a few times. Germline-derived CDR1 and CDR2 are LNHDA and SQIVND (reference sequence). V was clipped by 3 bases and J by 6 bases, with 12 bases between them. The CDR3 has 13 residues. The data were produced by immunoSEQ multiplex PCR, yet TCRdb's version contains in-frame clones alone and is incomplete. Of around 62,000 clones detected, 90% to 95% appear once; the ten largest clones hold 0.6% to 0.9%. The sample here was CD4+ T cells from peripheral blood mononuclear cells, taken in the first trimester of pregnancy. This TCR came from a female donor with multiple sclerosis, enrolled in a pregnancy study. The chain links TRBV19 to TRBJ2-7; D unresolved. The CDR3 region is CASSILRSPEQYF. As DNA, the CDR3 is TGTGCCAGTAGTATCTTAAGGAGCCCCGAGCAGTACTTC.